This entry lists 24 T cell receptor beta chains sequenced from one sample in a study of T cell repertoires in cytomegalovirus infection. TCRdb reanalysed the reads using MiXCR and keeps one entry per CDR3 protein. Of fewer than 550,000 distinct CDR3 sequences in the sample, approximately 10% were seen once. Specimen: PBMCs. The receptors derive from a human donor in good health (CMV status not recorded). Some clones in this sample may be carry-over from other donors' samples.

This clonotype was recorded many times. V usage is TRBV19 and J usage is TRBJ1-2; TRBD1 matches 7 bases. With V trimmed by 5 bases and J by 3 bases, 12 bases remained unmatched. The V gene's germline CDR1 is LNHDA and CDR2 SQIVND (reference sequence). This CDR3 has 16 amino acids. CDR3 loop: CASSPRWQGVYYGYTF. For the CDR3, the DNA is TGTGCCAGTAGTCCCCGATGGCAGGGGGTCTACTATGGCTACACCTTC.

The J gene is TRBJ2-7, the V gene TRBV5-5; perhaps TRBD1 as D (6 bases). With 2 bases removed from V and 2 bases from J, the gap between germline ends came to 11 bases. Germline V gene data show CDR1 as SGHKS and CDR2 as YYEKEE (reference sequence). The CDR3 spans 14 residues. CDR3 sequence: CASSFGTTAYEQYF. In DNA, the CDR3 is TGTGCCAGCAGCTTCGGGACAACCGCCTACGAGCAGTACTTC.

This clonotype was observed many times. The chain joins TRBV6-2 or TRBV6-3 to TRBJ2-2, with D possibly TRBD1 on 7 matching bases. V was shortened by 2 bases and J by 6 bases, with 16 bases between the two germline ends. The germline gives CDR1 MNHEY, CDR2 SVGEGT. This CDR3 spans 16 amino acids. CDR3 amino acids: CASSYPDRRGPGELFF. CDR3 DNA: TGTGCCAGCAGTTACCCCGACCGGAGGGGGCCCGGGGAGCTGTTTTTT.

The chain recombines TRBV18 with TRBJ2-7, with 7 bases identical to TRBD1. The CDR3 runs 14 residues. J gave up 3 bases and V 5 bases, and 7 bases lay outside the gene matches. From germline, CDR1 is KGHSH and CDR2 LQKENI. CDR3 in DNA: TGTGCCAGCTCATCCCCTGGGGACAGCTACGAGCAGTACTTC. Protein: CASSSPGDSYEQYF.

There are many counts of this clonotype. The chain combines TRBV7-3 with TRBJ2-1; 8 bases align to TRBD1. Trimming took 2 bases from V and 6 from J; bases not matched to a gene: 3. This CDR3 is 14 amino acids long. Germline CDR1 SGHTA, CDR2 FQGTGA. CDR3 sequence: CASSLHRGSNEQFF. The CDR3 bases are TGTGCCAGCAGCTTACACAGGGGGAGCAATGAGCAGTTCTTC.

This clonotype was observed a handful of times. The chain is built from TRBV3-1 and TRBJ2-7; 7 positions match TRBD1. Germline values: CDR1 LGHDT, CDR2 YNNKEL (reference sequence). The CDR3 covers 15 residues. Losses at the gene ends were 3 bases for V and 3 bases for J; bases not matched to a gene: 8. This CDR3 reads CASSHLDRALYEQYF. The CDR3 bases are TGTGCCAGCAGCCATCTAGACAGGGCGCTCTACGAGCAGTACTTC.

There are many counts of this clonotype. The rearrangement joins TRBV20-1 to TRBJ2-5, with 7 bases matching TRBD1. V dropped 6 bases and J dropped 5; count of bases not matched to a gene: 9. The CDR3 contains 13 residues. Germline V gives CDR1 DFQATT, CDR2 SNEGSKA (reference sequence). CDR3 in DNA: TGCAGTGCCCTGAGACAGGGCCGTGAGACCCAGTACTTC. It yields the protein CSALRQGRETQYF.

This clonotype was found many times. J is TRBJ1-1 and V is TRBV7-8; D might be TRBD1 (6 bases). The CDR3 spans 15 residues. Looked up from germline, CDR1 is SGHVS and CDR2 is FQNEAQ. V was trimmed by 5 bases and J by 0 bases, leaving 13 bases between them. The CDR3 nucleotides are TGTGCCAGCAGCCCGTATACAGGGCTGAACACTGAAGCTTTCTTT. Translation: CASSPYTGLNTEAFF.

This clonotype has a handful of counts. The chain links TRBV29-1 to TRBJ2-1; 12 bases match TRBD2. The CDR3 totals 16 residues. The germline V gene has CDR1 SQVTM and CDR2 ANQGSEA. The V and J ends lost 5 bases and 8 bases, in that order; junction bases with no gene match: 13. The CDR3 bases are TGCAGCGTTTCCCCCCATCTAGCGGGAGGGGGGGATGAGCAGTTCTTC. Its translation is CSVSPHLAGGGDEQFF.

This clonotype was detected many times. The rearrangement joins TRBV4-1 to TRBJ1-4; TRBD1 matches 8 bases. This CDR3 has 14 residues. The V gene end was trimmed by 2 bases and the J gene end by 7 bases; junction bases not matched to a gene: 3. Looked up from germline, CDR1 is MGHRA and CDR2 is YSYEKL. CDR3 loop: CASSQRDRREKLFF. The CDR3, as DNA: TGCGCCAGCAGCCAACGGGACAGGCGTGAAAAACTGTTTTTT.

V is TRBV25-1 and J is TRBJ2-5; D is possibly TRBD1 (5 bases). Between the trimmed V and J ends, which lost 8 bases and 1 base, there was a span of 11 bases. The CDR3 loop spans 13 amino acids. CDR1 MGHDK and CDR2 SYGVNS come from the germline V gene. CDR3 DNA sequence: TGTGCCAGCTCCGACAGTACCCAAGAGACCCAGTACTTC. It codes for CASSDSTQETQYF.

This clonotype was seen many times. This chain joins TRBV11-2 and TRBJ2-5, with TRBD2 as a possible D gene (6 bases). The CDR3 extends over 14 amino acids. V gave up 7 bases and J gave up 4 bases, with 16 bases separating them. The germline CDR1 and CDR2 sequences are SGHAT and FQNNGV. The CDR3 sequence: CASTLGGARETQYF. The CDR3 DNA is TGTGCCAGCACCCTAGGAGGGGCACGAGAGACCCAGTACTTC. Complete variable domain (other parts from reference TRBV11-2 and TRBJ2-5): EAGVAQSPRYKIIEKRQSVAFWCNPISGHATLYWYQQILGQGPKLLIQFQNNGVVDDSQLPKDRFSAERLKGVDSTLKIQPAKLEDSAVYLCASTLGGARETQYFGPGTRLLVL.

This clonotype was seen repeatedly, ten times or more. V gene TRBV7-8 combines with J gene TRBJ2-7; D gene ambiguous. The CDR3 totals 12 residues. Germline lookup yields CDR1 SGHVS and CDR2 FQNEAQ. V lost 2 bases to trimming and J lost 5 bases, with 7 bases between them. The CDR3 DNA follows: TGTGCCAGCAGCTTAAGATACCACGAGCAGTACTTC. It translates to CASSLRYHEQYF.

Ten or more counts support this clonotype. V is TRBV3-1 and J is TRBJ2-5; D possibly corresponds to TRBD2 (7 bases). CDR3 length equals 13 residues. Trimming removed 6 bases at V and 4 bases at J, with 12 bases between. CDR1 and CDR2 (germline): LGHDT, YNNKEL (reference sequence). CDR3 bases: TGTGCCAGCAGGTGGAGGGGGGGAGAGACCCAGTACTTC. It translates to CASRWRGGETQYF.

The chain recombines TRBV4-1 with TRBJ2-5; possibly TRBD1 for D (5 bases). The germline V gene encodes CDR1 MGHRA and CDR2 YSYEKL. Trimming stripped 8 bases from V and 3 bases from J, with 13 bases between. The CDR3 length is 13 residues. The CDR3 DNA follows: TGCGCCAGCGGAATGGCAGGGAAAGAGACCCAGTACTTC. It codes for CASGMAGKETQYF.

The chain uses TRBV12-3 or TRBV12-4 and TRBJ1-2; D is undetermined. This CDR3 has 11 amino acids. Deletions cut 6 bases from V and 8 bases from J, with 10 bases between. The CDR3 nucleotides read TGTGCCAGCAGAACGACTGGCGGCTACACCTTC. It yields the protein CASRTTGGYTF.

Only a few counts were recorded for this clonotype. The chain is built from TRBV4-2 and TRBJ1-1; 10 bases are shared with TRBD1. The V gene end was trimmed by 0 bases and the J gene end by 8 bases; junction bases not matched to a gene: 6. CDR3 length: 15 residues. Germline CDR1 and CDR2: LGHNA and YNFKEQ. The CDR3 reads CASSQERTGGTEAFF. The DNA of the CDR3 is TGTGCCAGCAGCCAAGAGAGGACAGGGGGTACCGAAGCTTTCTTT.

Details on this clonotype: Given a much more abundant clone one base away, this may be a read error. The chain couples TRBV7-2 to TRBJ2-5; 11 bases fit TRBD1. The CDR3 has 17 residues. The germline gives CDR1 SGHTA, CDR2 FQGNSA. The V segment lost 7 bases and the J segment 5 bases; nucleotides outside the gene matches: 15. CDR3 protein: CTSTIGTGGLFRETQYF. As DNA, the CDR3 is TGTACCAGCACGATAGGGACAGGGGGTTTGTTCCGTGAGACCCAGTACTTC.

This clonotype was seen at least ten times. The CDR3 nucleotides read TGTGCCAGCGGCGACACTGAAGCTTTCTTT. It is translated as CASGDTEAFF. The rearrangement links TRBV12-3 or TRBV12-4 to TRBJ1-1; D is unresolved. CDR3 length equals 10 residues. V lost 8 bases, J lost 3 bases, and 4 bases lay in between.

The sample holds many counts of this clonotype. The chain combines TRBV20-1 with TRBJ2-7; D tentatively fits TRBD1 or TRBD2 (6 bases each). Trimming shortened V by 4 bases and J by 6 bases, and 16 bases separated the two germline ends. CDR3 length equals 13 residues. Germline values: CDR1 DFQATT, CDR2 SNEGSKA (reference sequence). This CDR3 is CSAKQGGSSEQYF. The CDR3 DNA sequence: TGCAGTGCTAAACAGGGAGGCAGTAGCGAGCAGTACTTC.

The chain employs TRBV18 and TRBJ2-1; 8 bases match TRBD2. The CDR3 is 15 residues long. Losses at the gene ends were 3 bases for V and 5 bases for J; bases not matched to a gene: 6. Looked up from germline, CDR1 is KGHSH and CDR2 is LQKENI. Here the CDR3 reads CASSPSGNPHNEQFF. Here the CDR3 DNA reads TGTGCCAGCTCACCTAGCGGGAACCCCCACAATGAGCAGTTCTTC.

The chain joins TRBV5-6 to TRBJ1-1; D not certain. Germline CDR1 and CDR2: SGHDT and YYEEEE. Trimming took 4 bases from V and 3 from J, leaving 13 bases between them. The CDR3 runs to 14 residues. CDR3 sequence reads: CASSPVVRDTEAFF. As DNA, the CDR3 is TGTGCCAGCAGCCCGGTCGTGAGGGACACTGAAGCTTTCTTT. Drawing the rest from reference TRBV5-6 and TRBJ1-1, the complete variable domain is DAGVTQSPTHLIKTRGQQVTLRCSPKSGHDTVSWYQQALGQGPQFIFQYYEEEERQRGNFPDRFSGHQFPNYSSELNVNALLLGDSALYLCASSPVVRDTEAFFGQGTRLTVV.

This clonotype has more than one count but fewer than ten. CDR3 nucleotides: TGCAGTGCTAGAGATTCGAGGGGGGGAAGAACCGGGGAGCTGTTTTTT. This sequence encodes CSARDSRGGRTGELFF. The chain carries TRBV20-1 and TRBJ2-2; possible D gene TRBD2, 7 bases. CDR1 is DFQATT and CDR2 is SNEGSKA in the germline V gene (reference sequence). The CDR3 has 16 residues. Trimming removed 0 bases at V and 5 bases at J, with 16 bases between.

This clonotype showed up just a few times. The gene calls are TRBV5-1 and TRBJ1-6, with TRBD1 matching over 9 bases. The CDR3 contains 15 residues. The junction had 5 bases not matched to a gene; V was cut back by 4 bases and J by 6 bases. The germline CDR1 and CDR2 sequences are SGHRS and YFSETQ. This CDR3 is CASSQDRGTNSPLHF. The CDR3 DNA is TGCGCCAGCAGCCAAGACAGGGGGACTAATTCACCCCTCCACTTT.